A selection of T cell receptor beta chains follows, all from one sample in a study of cytomegalovirus exposure and HLA in healthy donors. The data were produced by immunoSEQ multiplex PCR, yet TCRdb's version contains in-frame clones alone and is incomplete. The data contain fewer than 200,000 clones, approximately 79% of them singletons. The sample consisted of PBMCs. The source of these receptors is a man aged 35 to 55 in good health and CMV-seronegative. Both conserved end residues are trimmed from each CDR3.

j_call | v_call | cdr3_aa
TRBJ2-7 | TRBV6-1 | ASRGSGKYEQY
TRBJ1-2 | TRBV5-4 | ASSLTQVNYGYT
TRBJ2-5 | TRBV11-2 | ASSLSSGRATQY
TRBJ2-7 | TRBV28 | ASRTSKQGSYEQY
TRBJ2-3 | TRBV29-1 | SVPRRRELSDTQY
- | TRBV7-2 | ASSLVFDYEQY
TRBJ2-7 | TRBV21-1 | ASSKMSRLSGDEQY
TRBJ2-5 | TRBV7-2 | ASSSDRGSFETQY
TRBJ1-3 | TRBV7-9 | ASSFDFGPGNTIY
TRBJ1-2 | TRBV29-1 | SVEQGDYGYT
TRBJ2-1 | TRBV27 | ASRSQGAIYNEQF
TRBJ2-1 | TRBV7-2 | ASSRRRGLLYNEQF
TRBJ2-2 | TRBV6-6 | ASSPWGNTGELF
TRBJ1-4 | TRBV18 | ASTDRGNEKLF
TRBJ2-7 | TRBV5-5 | ASSQGMRTAGDSYEQY
TRBJ2-1 | TRBV7-7 | ASSPSGTGYNEQF
TRBJ1-5 | TRBV28 | ASTSGGGNQPQH
TRBJ2-3 | TRBV2 | ASTRTSGNTDTQY
TRBJ2-2 | TRBV19 | ASKGQGNTGELF
TRBJ2-3 | TRBV18 | ASSPPAGRDTQY
TRBJ2-5 | TRBV2 | ASSATTSGAEAQY
TRBJ2-7 | TRBV5-5 | ASSLERGRFYEQY
TRBJ2-7 | TRBV7-2 | ASSLGLAASYEQY
TRBJ2-5 | TRBV19 | ASRLAGGPETQY
TRBJ2-3 | TRBV28 | ASKMGLAEWGQY
TRBJ2-5 | TRBV2 | ASSLSGGQETQY
TRBJ1-5 | TRBV6-6 | ASSYNGQKNQPQH
TRBJ2-7 | TRBV9 | ASSVDPGGPGEQY
TRBJ2-1 | TRBV19 | ASSGNTGVNEQF
TRBJ1-1 | TRBV7-9 | ASSLHSPRDTEAF
TRBJ2-3 | TRBV5-4 | ASSLRGDTQY
TRBJ2-2 | TRBV27 | ASSLYTGVGTGELF
- | TRBV28 | ATGGSSYEQY
TRBJ2-1 | TRBV27 | ASSSPGGASNEQF
TRBJ2-1 | TRBV7-2 | ASSLLAGEQF
TRBJ2-2 | TRBV5-1 | ASSLGGSDAARELF
TRBJ1-1 | TRBV25-1 | ASSDSQQGLGTEAF
- | TRBV28 | ASSLGTPSSYEQY
TRBJ1-6 | TRBV14 | ASSPLQGAYNSPLH
TRBJ2-2 | TRBV10-3 | AISDLRDKGAGELF
TRBJ1-1 | TRBV6-6 | ASSYSTLNWNTEAF
TRBJ2-2 | TRBV2 | ASSEFLAGNTGELF
TRBJ2-1 | TRBV5-1 | ASQPTSGSYNEQF
TRBJ2-5 | TRBV19 | ASSIMGTSQETQY
TRBJ1-5 | TRBV5-8 | ASSDYRTGGISQPQH
TRBJ2-7 | TRBV18 | ASSPPGGSVSYEQY
TRBJ2-3 | TRBV4-2 | ASSQDQLGTDTQY
TRBJ1-1 | TRBV19 | ASSIFTEAF
TRBJ1-4 | TRBV28 | ASSRTGAGLAEKLF
TRBJ2-2 | TRBV5-1 | ASSFTRTGLNTGELF
TRBJ2-7 | TRBV20-1 | SAFAYEQY
TRBJ2-3 | TRBV7-9 | ASSLGTGAVDTQY
TRBJ2-1 | TRBV4-3 | ASSQFSGSTHNEQF
TRBJ2-3 | TRBV19 | ASNDVPGLAADTQY
TRBJ2-2 | TRBV4-3 | ASSQDRGYGGELF
TRBJ2-1 | TRBV15 | ATSRYTGGLGGYEQF
TRBJ1-1 | TRBV6-6 | ASSTRQGAGNTEAF
TRBJ2-1 | TRBV29-1 | SPVLKIHSGGLSYNEQF
TRBJ1-6 | TRBV7-2 | ASSLAPGGNSPLH